These 26 T cell receptor beta chains share one sample of origin, sequenced in a study of shared clonotypes between healthy human individuals. Some clones are missing from TCRdb's copy, which holds only in-frame ones; the method was immunoSEQ multiplex PCR. The table shows hundreds of thousands of clones, with about 74% occurring only once. Sequenced input: memory CD4+ T cells sorted from blood. As to subset: CD45RA-negative fraction. The origin of the receptors is a woman between 25 and 40 years old in good health.

The chain uses TRBV10-1 and TRBJ1-4; no clear D gene. The germline CDR1 and CDR2 sequences are WNHNN and SYGVQD (reference sequence). V shed 2 bases and J shed 5 bases, with 15 bases lying between them. The CDR3 covers 16 residues. The CDR3: CASSEALEGPNEKLFF. The DNA for the CDR3 is TGCGCCAGCAGTGAGGCCCTGGAAGGGCCGAATGAAAAACTGTTTTTT.

The rearrangement links TRBV5-1 to TRBJ2-5, with a tentative D call TRBD2 (5 bases). V lost 6 bases and J 5 bases, leaving 20 bases between the germline ends. The CDR3 length is 15 residues. Germline V lookup: CDR1 SGHRS, CDR2 YFSETQ. CDR3 sequence reads: CASTRTGSVGETQYF. DNA for the CDR3: TGCGCCAGCACCCGGACTGGGTCCGTCGGGGAGACCCAGTACTTC. Looking up the rest from reference TRBV5-1 and TRBJ2-5 gives the full variable domain: KAGVTQTPRYLIKTRGQQVTLSCSPISGHRSVSWYQQTPGQGLQFLFEYFSETQRNKGNFPGRFSGRQFSNSRSEMNVSTLELGDSALYLCASTRTGSVGETQYFGPGTRLLVL.

The rearrangement joins TRBV28 to TRBJ1-5; 7 bases agree with TRBD1. The ends lost 6 bases at V and 4 bases at J; junction bases unmatched: 15. The CDR3 is 17 amino acids. Germline CDR1 and CDR2: MDHEN and SYDVKM. The CDR3 loop is CASSMTGSLGQNQPQHF. CDR3 nucleotides: TGTGCCAGCAGCATGACAGGGTCTCTTGGGCAAAATCAGCCCCAGCATTTT.

V and J are TRBV19 and TRBJ2-1; 14 bases fit TRBD2. The germline V gene encodes CDR1 LNHDA and CDR2 SQIVND (reference sequence). This CDR3 contains 15 residues. The trim removed 10 bases at V and 8 bases at J, leaving 10 bases unmatched. The CDR3 bases are TGTGCCACCAAGACTAGCGGGAGGGGTACCCATGAGCAGTTCTTC. Protein: CATKTSGRGTHEQFF.

This sequence joins TRBV20-1 and TRBJ1-1; D perhaps matches TRBD1 (5 bases). The germline V gene has CDR1 DFQATT and CDR2 SNEGSKA (reference sequence). With 7 bases removed from V and 6 bases from J, the gap between germline ends came to 12 bases. This CDR3 has 11 amino acids. CDR3 sequence (DNA): TGCAGTGATACAGGTCGACCTGAAGCTTTCTTT. Amino acids: CSDTGRPEAFF.

The chain links TRBV29-1 to TRBJ1-2; weak D call: TRBD1 (6 bases). Germline lookup yields CDR1 SQVTM and CDR2 ANQGSEA. Trimming pared 6 bases from V and 8 bases from J, leaving 13 bases between. CDR3 length: 11 residues. The CDR3 region is CSVNTGWGYTF. As DNA, the CDR3 is TGCAGCGTAAATACAGGGTGGGGCTACACCTTC.

This chain links TRBV28 with TRBJ2-7; no reliable D call. Trimming removed 3 bases at V and 7 bases at J, with 13 bases between. CDR1 and CDR2 (germline): MDHEN, SYDVKM. The CDR3 runs to 13 residues. The CDR3 reads CASSFGRLGEQYF. The CDR3 DNA reads as TGTGCCAGCAGTTTTGGCAGGCTGGGGGAGCAGTACTTC.

The rearrangement joins TRBV7-8 to TRBJ1-5; no definite D call. Germline loops: CDR1 SGHVS, CDR2 FQNEAQ. V lost 1 base and J lost 2, with 9 bases in between. The CDR3 consists of 15 residues. The CDR3, as DNA: TGTGCCAGCAGCTTAGGCGGGCAGCGCAATCAGCCCCAGCATTTT. This encodes CASSLGGQRNQPQHF.

The chain recombines TRBV5-1 with TRBJ1-1; D possibly corresponds to TRBD1 (5 bases). Per germline, CDR1 SGHRS and CDR2 YFSETQ. V lost 0 bases and J 5 bases, leaving 11 bases between the germline ends. The CDR3 is 14 residues long. CDR3 DNA sequence: TGCGCCAGCAGCTTGGCGGTGGGGGAGACTGAAGCTTTCTTT. Translated: CASSLAVGETEAFF.

About this clone: Other DNA sequences in the sample encode the same CDR3. J is TRBJ2-3 and V is TRBV19; D not resolved. This CDR3 has 13 amino acids. The V gene lost 5 bases and the J gene lost 2 bases, with 8 bases spanning the gap. The V gene's germline CDR1 is LNHDA and CDR2 SQIVND (reference sequence). The CDR3 is CASSPSLTDTQYF. DNA of the CDR3: TGTGCCAGTAGTCCCAGCCTCACAGATACGCAGTATTTT. Full variable domain (missing parts from reference TRBV19 and TRBJ2-3): DGGITQSPKYLFRKEGQNVTLSCEQNLNHDAMYWYRQDPGQGLRLIYYSQIVNDFQKGDIAEGYSVSREKKESFPLTVTSAQKNPTAFYLCASSPSLTDTQYFGPGTRLTVL.

The V and J genes are TRBV14 and TRBJ2-7; tentatively, D is TRBD1 (5 bases). The CDR3 is made up of 14 amino acids. CDR1 is SGHDN and CDR2 is FVKESK in the germline V gene. V was clipped by 1 base and J by 3 bases, with 10 bases between them. The CDR3 nucleotides are TGTGCCAGCAGCCAAGCCCTAGGACACTACGAGCAGTACTTC. This sequence encodes CASSQALGHYEQYF.

The rearrangement joins TRBV9 to TRBJ2-1, with unresolved D. Germline CDR1 reads SGDLS; CDR2 reads YYNGEE. The CDR3 has 15 amino acids. V lost 0 bases, J lost 2 bases, and 9 bases lay in between. This chain's CDR3 is CASSVGSGTYNEQFF. CDR3 nucleotide sequence: TGTGCCAGCAGCGTAGGGTCCGGAACCTACAATGAGCAGTTCTTC.

Comments on this clone: A read error may explain this, as a much larger clone is one base away. The rearrangement joins TRBV11-3 to TRBJ1-1; perhaps TRBD1 as D (5 bases). The CDR3 is 11 amino acids. CDR1 and CDR2 (germline): SGHNT, YENEEA. Trimming removed 5 bases at V and 7 bases at J, with 8 bases between. The CDR3 DNA reads as TGTGCCAGCAGCCGGGACGGTGAAGCTTTCTTT. It encodes CASSRDGEAFF.

This sequence joins TRBV6-4 and TRBJ1-1, with D hard to call. Per the germline V gene, CDR1 is MRHNA and CDR2 is SNTAGT. The V end was cut by 4 bases, the J end by 2 bases, with 11 bases between. The CDR3 has 14 residues. The CDR3 loop is CASSATTENTEAFF. As DNA, the CDR3 is TGTGCCAGCAGTGCGACGACGGAAAACACTGAAGCTTTCTTT.

The chain recombines TRBV30 with TRBJ1-5; maybe TRBD1 (5 bases). This CDR3 is built from 15 residues. CDR1 is GTSNPN and CDR2 is SVGIG in the germline V gene (reference sequence). V dropped 0 bases and J dropped 0 bases, with 9 bases sitting between them. CDR3 coding DNA: TGTGCCTGGAGTGTTCAGGGTAATAGCAATCAGCCCCAGCATTTT. As protein: CAWSVQGNSNQPQHF.

The chain couples TRBV10-3 to TRBJ1-5; weak D call: TRBD1 (6 bases). Trimming pared 10 bases from V and 4 bases from J, leaving 11 bases between. CDR1 and CDR2 (germline): ENHRY, SYGVKD. The CDR3 has 12 residues. This CDR3 reads CATRTANQPQHF. DNA for the CDR3: TGTGCCACCAGGACAGCGAATCAGCCCCAGCATTTT.

The chain links TRBV2 to TRBJ2-1; 9 bases align to TRBD1. The length of the CDR3 is 15 residues. The germline gives CDR1 SNHLY, CDR2 FYNNEI. Germline trimming cut 6 bases from V and 9 bases from J; bases unmatched to any gene: 12. The CDR3 nucleotides are TGTGCCAGCAGAGAACAGGGGGCGGTTAATAGTGAGCAGTTCTTC. Its protein is CASREQGAVNSEQFF.

The chain recombines TRBV27 with TRBJ1-2; D possibly corresponds to TRBD1 (5 bases). The CDR3 contains 14 residues. V shed 3 bases and J shed 2 bases, with 10 bases lying between them. The V gene's germline CDR1 is MNHEY and CDR2 SMNVEV (reference sequence). CDR3 in amino acids: CASSFVGGNYGYTF. CDR3 nucleotide sequence: TGTGCCAGCAGTTTTGTGGGGGGAAACTATGGCTACACCTTC.

The chain uses TRBV29-1 and TRBJ2-3; 10 bases line up with TRBD2. Unmatched junction bases numbered 10, after V lost 6 bases and J lost 4 bases. The germline V gene encodes CDR1 SQVTM and CDR2 ANQGSEA. The CDR3 totals 15 residues. As DNA, the CDR3 is TGCAGCGTGAAGGGACTAGCGCAAACTTCAGATACGCAGTATTTT. Amino acids: CSVKGLAQTSDTQYF.

This clone was seen only a few times. The chain employs TRBV28 and TRBJ2-2, with D possibly matching TRBD2 (5 bases). Deletions cut 3 bases from V and 4 bases from J, with 15 bases between. CDR1 and CDR2 (germline): MDHEN, SYDVKM. This CDR3 region has 16 residues. CDR3 bases: TGTGCCAGCAGTTTGGGTGGCGGGCCGTTCACCGGGGAGCTGTTTTTT. It translates to CASSLGGGPFTGELFF.

The chain joins TRBV14 to TRBJ2-3, with a weak D call TRBD2 (6 bases). CDR3 size: 16 residues. Trimming removed 0 bases at V and 2 bases at J, with 12 bases between. Germline V gives CDR1 SGHDN, CDR2 FVKESK. The CDR3 nucleotides are TGTGCCAGCAGCCAAGATAAGGGGACTTCCACAGATACGCAGTATTTT. It is translated as CASSQDKGTSTDTQYF.

The chain links TRBV18 to TRBJ2-6; possibly TRBD1 for D (5 bases). CDR1 and CDR2 from the germline V gene are KGHSH and LQKENI. The V end lost 3 bases, the J end lost 0 bases, and 15 bases lay between the germline ends. The CDR3 totals 18 residues. DNA of the CDR3: TGTGCCAGCTCACCTGGGTTACAGGTTCGCTCTGGGGCCAACGTCCTGACTTTC. Translated: CASSPGLQVRSGANVLTF.

CDR3 DNA: TGTGCCAGCAGCTTGGCTAGCGGGAGTTTCGAGCAGTACTTC. Protein product: CASSLASGSFEQYF. The genes are TRBV2 and TRBJ2-7; 10 positions agree with TRBD2. J lost 6 bases, V lost 6 bases, and 8 bases had no gene match. This CDR3 comprises 14 residues. Germline CDR1 SNHLY, CDR2 FYNNEI.

Here the CDR3 DNA reads TGTGCCAGCAGCCCTCCGGGACTAGCGGGAGTTGGGGAGTTCTTC. It is translated as CASSPPGLAGVGEFF. The gene calls are TRBV14 and TRBJ2-1; 14 bases match TRBD2. The V gene end was trimmed by 4 bases and the J gene end by 14 bases; junction bases not matched to a gene: 10. CDR1 and CDR2 from the germline V gene are SGHDN and FVKESK. This CDR3 has 15 residues.

The CDR3 bases are TGTGCCAGCAGTCAGGGACTAGCGGGAGTATTTGAGCAGTTCTTC. As protein: CASSQGLAGVFEQFF. The chain couples TRBV6-5 to TRBJ2-1; 14 bases match TRBD2. The CDR3 consists of 15 residues. V lost 5 bases and J lost 9; bases outside the gene matches: 6. Germline V lookup: CDR1 MNHEY, CDR2 SVGAGI.

V and J are TRBV7-2 and TRBJ2-3; no clear D gene. Trimming removed 4 bases from V and 2 bases from J, with 10 bases in between. Per the germline V gene, CDR1 is SGHTA and CDR2 is FQGNSA. The CDR3 sequence is 14 residues long. The CDR3 DNA is TGTGCCAGCAGCTCCCGACTTAACACAGATACGCAGTATTTT. This encodes CASSSRLNTDTQYF.